This T cell receptor (beta chain) is drawn from a study of CD8 T cells in Susac syndrome. Trimming took 6 bases from V and 5 from J, leaving 4 bases between them. Germline V lookup: CDR1 MGHDK, CDR2 SYGVNS. The CDR3 covers 11 residues. With random hexamers, 0.5 to 1 ug RNA was reverse transcribed. From the immunoSEQ multiplex PCR reads, TCRdb called clonotypes with MiXCR, one entry per CDR3 protein. The data contain about 430,000 distinct CDR3 sequences, 75% to 90% of them singletons. Each multiple sclerosis control was a treatment-naive patient with relapsing-remitting disease that was either stable or active. In contrast to the negatively isolated CD8+ and CD4+ T cells, TEMRA cells were FACS-enriched.

This sequence was found in a human donor with multiple sclerosis. The chain couples TRBV25-1 to TRBJ1-4; D unclear. Sequencing input: CD8+ T cells from PBMCs. In DNA, the CDR3 is TGTGCCAGCAGAGCGAATGAAAAACTGTTTTTT. As protein: CASRANEKLFF. Supplemented by reference TRBV25-1 and TRBJ1-4, the full variable domain reads EADIYQTPRYLVIGTGKKITLECSQTMGHDKMYWYQQDPGMELHLIHYSYGVNSTEKGDLSSESTVSRIRTEHFPLTLESARPSHTSQYLCASRANEKLFFGSGTQLSVL.